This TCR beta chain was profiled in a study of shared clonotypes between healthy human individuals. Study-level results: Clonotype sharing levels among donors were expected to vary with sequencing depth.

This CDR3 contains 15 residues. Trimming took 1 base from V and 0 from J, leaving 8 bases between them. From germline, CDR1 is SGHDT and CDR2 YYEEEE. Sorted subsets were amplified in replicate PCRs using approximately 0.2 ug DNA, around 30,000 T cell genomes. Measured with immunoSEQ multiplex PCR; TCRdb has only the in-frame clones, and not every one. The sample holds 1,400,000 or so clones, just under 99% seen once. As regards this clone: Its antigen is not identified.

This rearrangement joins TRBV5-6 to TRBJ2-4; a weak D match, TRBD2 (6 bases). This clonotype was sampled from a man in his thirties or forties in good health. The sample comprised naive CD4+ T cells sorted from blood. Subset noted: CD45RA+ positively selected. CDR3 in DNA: TGTGCCAGCAGCTTGCTTAGCGGAGCCAAAAACATTCAGTACTTC. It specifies CASSLLSGAKNIQYF.